This TCR beta chain was observed in a study of T cell responses to AZD1222 COVID-19 vaccine. TCRdb's copy holds only in-frame clones and misses some; the assay was immunoSEQ multiplex PCR. The sample gives 150,000 or so clones, more than 85% of which show up once; around 3.6% is in the top ten. Germline V gives CDR1 SGHDN, CDR2 FVKESK. V trimming: 1 base; J trimming: 3 bases; junction bases outside the gene matches: 8. CDR3 length: 16 amino acids. This sequence was found in an adult in good health. The rearrangement uses TRBV14 and TRBJ1-2; 7 nucleotides line up with TRBD1. The source material was peripheral blood, sampled on day 0 of AZD1222 vaccination. The CDR3 DNA reads as TGTGCCAGCAGCCAAGCCAGGGGACAGCGGTACTATGGCTACACCTTC. It specifies CASSQARGQRYYGYTF.